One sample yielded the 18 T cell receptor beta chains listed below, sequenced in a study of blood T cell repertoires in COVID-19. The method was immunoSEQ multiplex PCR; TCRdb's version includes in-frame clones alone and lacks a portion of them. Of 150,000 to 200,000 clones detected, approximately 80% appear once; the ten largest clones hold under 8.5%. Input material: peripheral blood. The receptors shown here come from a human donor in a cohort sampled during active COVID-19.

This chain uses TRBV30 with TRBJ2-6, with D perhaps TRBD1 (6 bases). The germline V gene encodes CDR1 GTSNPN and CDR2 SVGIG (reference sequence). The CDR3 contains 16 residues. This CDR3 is CASDRPTPSGANVLTF. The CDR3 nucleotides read TGTGCTTCCGACAGGCCCACCCCATCTGGGGCCAACGTCCTGACTTTC.

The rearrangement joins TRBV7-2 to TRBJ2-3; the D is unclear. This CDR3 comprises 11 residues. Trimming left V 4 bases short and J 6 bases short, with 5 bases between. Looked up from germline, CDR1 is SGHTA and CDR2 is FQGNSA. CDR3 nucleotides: TGTGCCAGCAGCTCCTACGATACGCAGTATTTT. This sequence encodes CASSSYDTQYF.

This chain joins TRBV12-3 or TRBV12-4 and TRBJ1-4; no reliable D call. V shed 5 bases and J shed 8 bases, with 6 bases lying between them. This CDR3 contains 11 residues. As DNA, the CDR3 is TGTGCCAGCAGTCTCGGGGAAAAACTGTTTTTT. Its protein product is CASSLGEKLFF.

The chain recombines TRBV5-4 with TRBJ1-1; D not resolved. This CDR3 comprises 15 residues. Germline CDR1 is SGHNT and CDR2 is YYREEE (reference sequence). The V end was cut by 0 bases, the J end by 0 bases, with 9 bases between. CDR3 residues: CASSLGGRLNTEAFF. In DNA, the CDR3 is TGTGCCAGCAGCTTGGGTGGCAGGTTGAACACTGAAGCTTTCTTT.

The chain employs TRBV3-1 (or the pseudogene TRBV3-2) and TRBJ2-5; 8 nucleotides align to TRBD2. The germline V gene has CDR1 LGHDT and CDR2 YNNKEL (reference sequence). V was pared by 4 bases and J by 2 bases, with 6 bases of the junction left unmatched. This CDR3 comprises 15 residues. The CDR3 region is CASSLAGTSQETQYF. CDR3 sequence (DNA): TGTGCCAGCAGCCTCGCCGGGACTAGTCAAGAGACCCAGTACTTC.

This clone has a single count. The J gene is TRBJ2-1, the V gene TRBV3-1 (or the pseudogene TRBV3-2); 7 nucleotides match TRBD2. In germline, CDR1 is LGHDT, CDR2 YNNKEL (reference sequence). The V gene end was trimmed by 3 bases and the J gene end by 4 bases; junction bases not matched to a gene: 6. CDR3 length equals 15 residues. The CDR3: CASSHVGGGYNEQFF. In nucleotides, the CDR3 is TGTGCCAGCAGCCACGTGGGGGGGGGATACAATGAGCAGTTCTTC.

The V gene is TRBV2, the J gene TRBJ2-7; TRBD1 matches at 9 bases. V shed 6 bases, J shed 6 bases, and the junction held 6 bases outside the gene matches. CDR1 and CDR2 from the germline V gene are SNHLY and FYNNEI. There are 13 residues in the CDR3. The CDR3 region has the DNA TGTGCCAGCAGGCCTACAGGGGGCGCCGAGCAGTACTTC. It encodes CASRPTGGAEQYF. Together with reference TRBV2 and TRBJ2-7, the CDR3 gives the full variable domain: EPEVTQTPSHQVTQMGQEVILRCVPISNHLYFYWYRQILGQKVEFLVSFYNNEISEKSEIFDDQFSVERPDGSNFTLKIRSTKLEDSAMYFCASRPTGGAEQYFGPGTRLTVT.

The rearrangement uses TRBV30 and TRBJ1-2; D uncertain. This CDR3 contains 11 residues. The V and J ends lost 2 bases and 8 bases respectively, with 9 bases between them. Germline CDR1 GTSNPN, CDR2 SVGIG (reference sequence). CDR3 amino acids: CAWSLRLGYTF. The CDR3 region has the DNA TGTGCCTGGAGTTTGCGACTCGGCTACACCTTC.

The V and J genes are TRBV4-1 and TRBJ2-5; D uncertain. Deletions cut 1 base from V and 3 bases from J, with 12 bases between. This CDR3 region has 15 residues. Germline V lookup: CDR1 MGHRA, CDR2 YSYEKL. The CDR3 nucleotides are TGCGCCAGCAGCCAAGTCGCTAGTCTGGAAGAGACCCAGTACTTC. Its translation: CASSQVASLEETQYF.

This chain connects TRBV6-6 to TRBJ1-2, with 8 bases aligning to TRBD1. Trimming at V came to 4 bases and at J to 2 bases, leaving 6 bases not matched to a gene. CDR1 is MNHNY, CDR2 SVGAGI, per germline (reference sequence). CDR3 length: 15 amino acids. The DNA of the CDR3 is TGTGCCAGCAGTTCCCCCGGACAGGGAAACTATGGCTACACCTTC. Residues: CASSSPGQGNYGYTF.

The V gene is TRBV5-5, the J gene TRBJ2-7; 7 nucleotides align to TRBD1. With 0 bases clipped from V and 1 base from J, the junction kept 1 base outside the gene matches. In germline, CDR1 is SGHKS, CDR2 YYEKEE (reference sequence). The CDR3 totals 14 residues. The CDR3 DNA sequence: TGTGCCAGCAGCTTGGGGGACAGTTCCTACGAGCAGTACTTC. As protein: CASSLGDSSYEQYF.

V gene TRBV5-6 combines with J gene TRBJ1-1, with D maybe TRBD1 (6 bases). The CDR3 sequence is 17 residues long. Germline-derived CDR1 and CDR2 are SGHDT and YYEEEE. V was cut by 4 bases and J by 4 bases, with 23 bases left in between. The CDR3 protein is CASSPITQQGLGTEAFF. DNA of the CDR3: TGTGCCAGCAGCCCTATCACTCAACAGGGTCTGGGCACTGAAGCTTTCTTT.

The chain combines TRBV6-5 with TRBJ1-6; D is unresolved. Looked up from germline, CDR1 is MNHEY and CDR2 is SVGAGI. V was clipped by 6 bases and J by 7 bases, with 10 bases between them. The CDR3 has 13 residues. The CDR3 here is CASSDIGNSPLHF. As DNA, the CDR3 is TGTGCCAGCAGCGACATTGGGAATTCACCCCTCCACTTT.

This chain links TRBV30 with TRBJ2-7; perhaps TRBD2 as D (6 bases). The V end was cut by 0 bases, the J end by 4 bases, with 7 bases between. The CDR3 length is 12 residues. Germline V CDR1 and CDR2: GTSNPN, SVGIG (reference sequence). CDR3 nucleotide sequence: TGTGCCTGGAGTGTGACTAGATACGAGCAGTACTTC. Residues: CAWSVTRYEQYF.

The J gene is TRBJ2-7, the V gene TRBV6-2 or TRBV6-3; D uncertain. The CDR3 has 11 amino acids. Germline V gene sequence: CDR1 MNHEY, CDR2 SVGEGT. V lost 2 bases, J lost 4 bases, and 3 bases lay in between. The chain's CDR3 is CASSYTYEQYF. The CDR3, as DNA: TGTGCCAGCAGTTACACATACGAGCAGTACTTC.

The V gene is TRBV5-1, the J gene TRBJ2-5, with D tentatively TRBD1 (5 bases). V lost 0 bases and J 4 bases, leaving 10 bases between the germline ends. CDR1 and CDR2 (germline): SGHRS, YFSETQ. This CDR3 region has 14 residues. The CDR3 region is CASSLAGQGETQYF. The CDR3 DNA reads TGCGCCAGCAGCTTGGCAGGGCAGGGAGAGACCCAGTACTTC.

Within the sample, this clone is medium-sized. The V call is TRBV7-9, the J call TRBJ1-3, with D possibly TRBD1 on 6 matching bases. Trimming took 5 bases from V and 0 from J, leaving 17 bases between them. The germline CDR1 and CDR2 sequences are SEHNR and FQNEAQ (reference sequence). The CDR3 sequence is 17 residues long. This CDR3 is CASSPRDTGASGNTIYF. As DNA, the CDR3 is TGTGCCAGCAGCCCCCGGGACACAGGAGCCTCTGGAAACACCATATATTTT.

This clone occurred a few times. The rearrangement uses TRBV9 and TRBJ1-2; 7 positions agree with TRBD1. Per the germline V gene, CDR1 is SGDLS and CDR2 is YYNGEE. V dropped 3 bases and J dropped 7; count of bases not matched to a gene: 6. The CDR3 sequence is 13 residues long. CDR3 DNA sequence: TGTGCCAGCAGCGAACAGGGGACGGGTGGCTACACCTTC. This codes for CASSEQGTGGYTF.